This TCR beta chain was obtained from a study of cytomegalovirus exposure and HLA in healthy donors. With 4 bases removed from V and 2 bases from J, the gap between germline ends came to 24 bases. CDR1 and CDR2 (germline): MDHEN, SYDVKM. The CDR3 is 18 residues long. PCR was performed using 60 Vbeta and 13 Jbeta primers. TCRdb's table, derived via immunoSEQ multiplex PCR, lists solely in-frame clones and lacks some. This sample has about 160,000 clones, with roughly 80% found just once. This clone was seen only a few times. The sequencing input was PBMCs. This receptor was taken from a man in his forties or fifties in good health and CMV-seropositive. V is TRBV28 and J is TRBJ2-7; tentative D call: TRBD1 (6 bases). Here the CDR3 reads CASSSPGQIPLAPYEQYF. CDR3 coding DNA: TGTGCCAGCAGTTCCCCAGGACAGATCCCTTTAGCTCCCTACGAGCAGTACTTC. The entire variable domain, with the rest obtained from reference TRBV28 and TRBJ2-7, is as follows: DVKVTQSSRYLVKRTGEKVFLECVQDMDHENMFWYRQDPGLGLRLIYFSYDVKMKEKGDIPEGYSVSREKKERFSLILESASTNQTSMYLCASSSPGQIPLAPYEQYFGPGTRLTVT.